This TCR beta chain derives from a study of blood T cell repertoires in COVID-19. This CDR3 comprises 17 residues. CDR1 is MGHRA, CDR2 YSYEKL, per germline. Losses at the gene ends were 0 bases for V and 0 bases for J; bases not matched to a gene: 4. Clones were read by immunoSEQ multiplex PCR, and TCRdb kept only the in-frame ones, dropping some. The sample has 150,000 or so clones, approximately 83% seen once; the top ten hold about 9.2%. This rearrangement joins TRBV4-1 to TRBJ1-3; 8 bases agree with TRBD1. The specimen sequenced was PBMCs or T cells enriched from blood (not recorded which). The TCR originated in a man in his fifties or sixties who had recovered from COVID-19. The CDR3 bases are TGCGCCAGCAGCCAAGAGGGGACAGGACTCTCTGGAAACACCATATATTTT. Its translation: CASSQEGTGLSGNTIYF.